The 10 T cell receptor beta chains given below trace back to one sample, sequenced in a study of cytomegalovirus exposure and HLA in healthy donors. A multiplex PCR was run with 60 Vbeta primers and 13 Jbeta primers. Generated by immunoSEQ multiplex PCR, the TCRdb table keeps only in-frame clones and is missing some. The table includes 150,000 to 200,000 clones, around three quarters detected once. Sequences were obtained from PBMCs. The receptors stem from a man in his thirties or forties in good health and CMV-seronegative.

This clone was detected a few times. V is TRBV5-4 and J is TRBJ1-4; no firm D call. CDR1 SGHNT and CDR2 YYREEE come from the germline V gene (reference sequence). With 4 bases removed from V and 5 bases from J, the gap between germline ends came to 15 bases. This CDR3 comprises 15 residues. The CDR3 DNA reads as TGTGCCAGCAGCCCCGCGGGCCCTTCAAATGAAAAACTGTTTTTT. The encoded protein is CASSPAGPSNEKLFF.

CDR3 region: CASSLGGQETQYF. In DNA, the CDR3 is TGTGCCAGCAGCTTGGGCGGACAAGAGACCCAGTACTTC. The rearrangement links TRBV5-4 to TRBJ2-5, with no clear D. The CDR3 is 13 residues long. Trimming pared 0 bases from V and 2 bases from J, leaving 5 bases between. CDR1 is SGHNT, CDR2 YYREEE, per germline (reference sequence).

The chain is built from TRBV5-1 and TRBJ2-7, with D perhaps matching TRBD2 (5 bases). Looked up from germline, CDR1 is SGHRS and CDR2 is YFSETQ. Trimming removed 1 base at V and 5 bases at J, with 13 bases between. The CDR3 has 14 residues. CDR3 sequence: CASSLQTGSNEQYF. DNA of the CDR3: TGCGCCAGCAGCTTGCAGACGGGGAGCAACGAGCAGTACTTC. The full variable domain, in which reference TRBV5-1 and TRBJ2-7 provide the parts outside the CDR3, is KAGVTQTPRYLIKTRGQQVTLSCSPISGHRSVSWYQQTPGQGLQFLFEYFSETQRNKGNFPGRFSGRQFSNSRSEMNVSTLELGDSALYLCASSLQTGSNEQYFGPGTRLTVT.

CDR3 nucleotide sequence: TGTGCCAGCAGCTTAGAGATGGGGGCCTCCTACAATGAGCAGTTCTTC. This sequence encodes CASSLEMGASYNEQFF. The rearrangement uses TRBV7-6 and TRBJ2-1; a possible D gene is TRBD1 (6 bases). The CDR3 is made up of 16 amino acids. The ends were cut back, 1 base at V and 0 bases at J, with 10 bases in the middle. Per germline, CDR1 SGHVS and CDR2 FNYEAQ.

V usage is TRBV7-8 and J usage is TRBJ2-3; TRBD1 aligns across 7 bases. The CDR3 loop spans 18 amino acids. V gave up 5 bases and J gave up 0 bases; unmatched junction bases: 14. From germline, CDR1 is SGHVS and CDR2 FQNEAQ. For the CDR3, the DNA is TGTGCCAGCAGCACACGACAGGGTGGGACCACTAGCACAGATACGCAGTATTTT. This translates into CASSTRQGGTTSTDTQYF.

The chain has TRBV27 and TRBJ2-7, with TRBD2 matching 8 bases. Germline assignment: CDR1 MNHEY and CDR2 SMNVEV (reference sequence). Trimming at V came to 7 bases and at J to 3 bases, leaving 8 bases not matched to a gene. CDR3 length: 14 amino acids. The CDR3 region is CASKFLSGNYEQYF. Here the CDR3 DNA reads TGTGCCAGCAAATTCCTTAGCGGGAACTACGAGCAGTACTTC.

DNA for the CDR3: TGCGCCAGCAGCCTAGGACTAGCGGGAGTAGGAAATGAGCAGTTCTTC. As protein: CASSLGLAGVGNEQFF. The chain links TRBV4-1 to TRBJ2-1, with 13 positions matching TRBD2. CDR3 length: 16 residues. J lost 7 bases, V lost 4 bases, and 7 bases had no gene match. Germline loops: CDR1 MGHRA, CDR2 YSYEKL.

The CDR3: CASSDDQGLAFGDTQYF. The CDR3 region has the DNA TGCGCCAGCAGTGACGACCAAGGACTAGCGTTTGGAGATACGCAGTATTTT. The chain joins TRBV10-2 to TRBJ2-3, with 9 bases matching TRBD2. V was clipped by 3 bases and J by 5 bases; unmatched bases: 12. This CDR3 is built from 17 residues. From germline, CDR1 is WSHSY and CDR2 SAAADI.

This chain joins TRBV7-9 and TRBJ1-1; D remains unclear. This CDR3 has 15 residues. V gave up 1 base and J gave up 0 bases, with 9 bases separating them. Germline values: CDR1 SEHNR, CDR2 FQNEAQ (reference sequence). The CDR3 sequence: CASSLGANLNTEAFF. The CDR3 DNA reads as TGTGCCAGCAGCTTAGGGGCCAACTTGAACACTGAAGCTTTCTTT.

V usage is TRBV2 and J usage is TRBJ2-1; 13 bases fit TRBD2. CDR1 and CDR2 (germline): SNHLY, FYNNEI. This CDR3 is 14 amino acids long. J was trimmed by 9 bases and V by 4 bases; bases with no gene match: 3. Here the CDR3 DNA reads TGTGCCAGCAGTGGGACTAGCGGGAGTTTTGAGCAGTTCTTC. Protein product: CASSGTSGSFEQFF.